The sequence of this TCR beta chain was determined in a study of OX40 agonist ivuxolimab in advanced cancers. TCRdb's table, derived via immunoSEQ multiplex PCR, lists solely in-frame clones and lacks some. In the table there are approximately 40,000 clones, 65% to 90% of which are singletons. The CDR3 spans 14 residues. CDR1 PRHDT and CDR2 FYEKMQ come from the germline V gene (reference sequence). The V gene lost 6 bases and the J gene lost 7 bases, with 19 bases spanning the gap. This specimen was CD4+ or CD8+ T cells sorted from blood, taken in a trial of the OX40 agonist ivuxolimab. The receptor comes from an adult with an advanced solid tumor such as melanoma, head and neck, liver or kidney cancer. The V call is TRBV13, the J call TRBJ2-7; D is perhaps TRBD2 (5 bases). CDR3 sequence (DNA): TGTGCCAGCAGTGAAAGACTTGAGGGCTGGGAGCAGTACTTC. Amino acids: CASSERLEGWEQYF.